This T cell receptor (beta chain) derives from a study of blood T cell repertoires in COVID-19. Trimming cost V 6 bases and J 7 bases; bases outside gene matches: 9. This CDR3 comprises 15 residues. Germline lookup yields CDR1 LNHDA and CDR2 SQIVND (reference sequence). TCRdb keeps only in-frame clones here, not all; method: immunoSEQ multiplex PCR. Counted here are about 270,000 clones, over 75% occurring once; the ten biggest clones make up approximately 8.2%. The source of this sequence is a woman in her forties or fifties with acute COVID-19. Material: PBMCs or T cells enriched from blood (not recorded which). This chain uses TRBV19 with TRBJ2-2; 9 bases fit TRBD1. CDR3 amino acids: CASSAGTGNIGELFF. CDR3 DNA: TGTGCCAGTAGCGCCGGGACAGGGAATATCGGGGAGCTGTTTTTT.